The clone carrying this T cell receptor beta chain was picked up many times. The antigen is undetermined. Inclusion characteristics of ophthalmopathy patients comprised a Clinical Activity Score of at least 3, a NOSPECS grade of at least 4, and duration under 3 months. The sample is drawn from a study of T cells in Graves' hyperthyroidism and ophthalmopathy. Study-wide points: Before onset, ophthalmopathy was predicted by the model a median around 6 months earlier. Blood also showed most of the thyroid clonotypes that were expanded above 0.001. Using 13 V-J features, a model discriminated ophthalmopathy from stable hyperthyroidism.

RNA transcripts served as the template for amplifying TCR beta CDR3 regions. HTBI primers were the set used in a first-round RT-PCR of the TCR CDR3. TCRdb processed the multiplex PCR reads anew with MiXCR; each CDR3 protein has one entry. The sample gives 240,000 or so distinct CDR3 sequences, about 15% of which show up once; around 28% is in the top ten. V was pared by 5 bases and J by 1 base, with 9 bases of the junction left unmatched. Germline CDR1 and CDR2: DFQATT and SNEGSKA (reference sequence). CDR3 length: 15 residues. The sequencing sample was made of blood. The source is a woman aged 18 to 35 with Graves' ophthalmopathy. This chain links TRBV20-1 with TRBJ1-2, with TRBD1 identical over 8 bases. CDR3 protein: CSAPTLGQGNYGYTF. The CDR3 DNA follows: TGCAGTGCTCCTACCTTAGGACAGGGTAACTATGGCTACACCTTC.